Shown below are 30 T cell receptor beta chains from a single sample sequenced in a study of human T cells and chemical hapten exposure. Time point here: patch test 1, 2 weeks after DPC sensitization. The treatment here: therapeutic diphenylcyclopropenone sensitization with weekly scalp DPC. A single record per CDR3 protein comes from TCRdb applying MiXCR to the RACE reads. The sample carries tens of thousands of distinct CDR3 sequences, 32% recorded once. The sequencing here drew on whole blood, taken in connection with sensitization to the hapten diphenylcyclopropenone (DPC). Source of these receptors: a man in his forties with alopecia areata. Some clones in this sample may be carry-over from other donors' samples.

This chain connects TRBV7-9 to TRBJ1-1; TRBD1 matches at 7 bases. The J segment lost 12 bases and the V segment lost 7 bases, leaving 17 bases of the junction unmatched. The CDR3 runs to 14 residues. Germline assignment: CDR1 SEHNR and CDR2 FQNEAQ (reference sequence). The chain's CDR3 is CASTGGAVVAGTFF. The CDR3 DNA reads TGTGCCAGCACAGGGGGGGCGGTGGTAGCGGGAACTTTCTTT.

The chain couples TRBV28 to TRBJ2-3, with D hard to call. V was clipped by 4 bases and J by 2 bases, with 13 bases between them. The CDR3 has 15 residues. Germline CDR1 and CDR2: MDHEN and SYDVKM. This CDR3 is CASSSVFSVTDTQYF. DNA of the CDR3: TGTGCCAGCAGTTCCGTCTTCAGTGTCACAGATACGCAGTATTTT. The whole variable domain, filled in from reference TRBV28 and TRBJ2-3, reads DVKVTQSSRYLVKRTGEKVFLECVQDMDHENMFWYRQDPGLGLRLIYFSYDVKMKEKGDIPEGYSVSREKKERFSLILESASTNQTSMYLCASSSVFSVTDTQYFGPGTRLTVL.

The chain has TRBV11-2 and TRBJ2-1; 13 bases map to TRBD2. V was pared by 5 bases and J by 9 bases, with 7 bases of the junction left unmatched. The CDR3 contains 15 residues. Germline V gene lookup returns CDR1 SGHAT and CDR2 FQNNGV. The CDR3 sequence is CASSADGLAGVEQFF. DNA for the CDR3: TGTGCCAGCAGCGCAGACGGACTAGCGGGAGTTGAGCAGTTCTTC.

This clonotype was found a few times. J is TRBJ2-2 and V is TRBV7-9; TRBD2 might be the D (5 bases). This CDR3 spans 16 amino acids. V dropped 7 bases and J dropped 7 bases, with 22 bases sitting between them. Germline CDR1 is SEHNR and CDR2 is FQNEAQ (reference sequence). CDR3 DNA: TGTGCCAGCACCGACACCCGGGCCTCGGGGAACGGGGAGCTGTTTTTT. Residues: CASTDTRASGNGELFF.

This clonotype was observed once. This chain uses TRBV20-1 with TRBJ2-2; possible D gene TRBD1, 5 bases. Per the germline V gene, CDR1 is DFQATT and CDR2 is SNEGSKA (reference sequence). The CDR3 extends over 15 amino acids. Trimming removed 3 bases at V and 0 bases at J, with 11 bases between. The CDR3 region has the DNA TGCAGTGCTAGGGCAGGGAACACGAACACCGGGGAGCTGTTTTTT. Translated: CSARAGNTNTGELFF.

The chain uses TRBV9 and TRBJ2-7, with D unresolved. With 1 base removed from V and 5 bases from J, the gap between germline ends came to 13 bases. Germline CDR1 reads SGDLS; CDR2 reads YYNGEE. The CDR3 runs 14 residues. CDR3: CASSVSMFPDEQYF. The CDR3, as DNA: TGTGCCAGCAGCGTATCCATGTTTCCCGACGAGCAGTACTTC.

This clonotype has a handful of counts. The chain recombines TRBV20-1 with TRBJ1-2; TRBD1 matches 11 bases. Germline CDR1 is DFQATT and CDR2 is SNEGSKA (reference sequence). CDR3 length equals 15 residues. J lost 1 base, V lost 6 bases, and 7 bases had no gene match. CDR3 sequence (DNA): TGCAGTGCCGGGACAGGGGGTTTCAATAACTATGGCTACACCTTC. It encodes CSAGTGGFNNYGYTF.

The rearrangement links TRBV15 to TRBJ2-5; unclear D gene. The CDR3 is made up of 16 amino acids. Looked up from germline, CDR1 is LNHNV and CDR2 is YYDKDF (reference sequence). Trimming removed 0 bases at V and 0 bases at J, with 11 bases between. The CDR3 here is CATSRDDVSDQETQYF. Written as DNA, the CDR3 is TGTGCCACCAGCAGAGACGACGTATCGGACCAAGAGACCCAGTACTTC.

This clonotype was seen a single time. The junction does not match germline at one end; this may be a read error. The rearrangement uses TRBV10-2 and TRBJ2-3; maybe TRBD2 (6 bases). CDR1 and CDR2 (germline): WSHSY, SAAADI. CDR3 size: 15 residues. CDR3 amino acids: CASTETSSATDTQYF. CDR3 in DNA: TGCGCCAGCACTGAGACGTCTAGCGCTACAGATACGCAGTATTTT.

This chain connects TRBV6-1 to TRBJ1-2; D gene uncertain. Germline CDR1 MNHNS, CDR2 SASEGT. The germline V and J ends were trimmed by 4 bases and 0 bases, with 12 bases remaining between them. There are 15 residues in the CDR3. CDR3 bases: TGTGCCAGCAGTGCGGACGGAGCTTCTAACTATGGCTACACCTTC. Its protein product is CASSADGASNYGYTF.

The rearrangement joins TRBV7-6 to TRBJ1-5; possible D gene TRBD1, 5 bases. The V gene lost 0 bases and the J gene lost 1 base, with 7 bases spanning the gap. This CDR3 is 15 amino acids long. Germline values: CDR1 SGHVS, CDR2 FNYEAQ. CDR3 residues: CASSLATESNQPQHF. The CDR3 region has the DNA TGTGCCAGCAGCTTAGCGACAGAGAGCAATCAGCCCCAGCATTTT.

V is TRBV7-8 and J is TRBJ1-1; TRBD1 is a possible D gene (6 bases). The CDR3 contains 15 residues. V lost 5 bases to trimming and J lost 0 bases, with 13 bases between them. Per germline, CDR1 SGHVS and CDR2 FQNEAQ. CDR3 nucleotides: TGTGCCAGCAGCCCAAGGACAGAGCTGAACACTGAAGCTTTCTTT. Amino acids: CASSPRTELNTEAFF.

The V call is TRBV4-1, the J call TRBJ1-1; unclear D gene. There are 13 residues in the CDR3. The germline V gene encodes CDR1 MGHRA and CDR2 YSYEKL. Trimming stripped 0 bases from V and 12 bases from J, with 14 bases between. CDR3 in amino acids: CASSQDPTADPFF. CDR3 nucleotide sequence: TGCGCCAGCAGCCAAGATCCGACTGCCGACCCTTTCTTT.

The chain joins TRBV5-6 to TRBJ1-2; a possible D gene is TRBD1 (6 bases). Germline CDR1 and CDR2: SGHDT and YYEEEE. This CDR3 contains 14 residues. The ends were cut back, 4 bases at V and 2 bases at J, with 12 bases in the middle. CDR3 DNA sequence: TGTGCCAGCAGCCCACTTGGACAGAACTATGGCTACACCTTC. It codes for CASSPLGQNYGYTF.

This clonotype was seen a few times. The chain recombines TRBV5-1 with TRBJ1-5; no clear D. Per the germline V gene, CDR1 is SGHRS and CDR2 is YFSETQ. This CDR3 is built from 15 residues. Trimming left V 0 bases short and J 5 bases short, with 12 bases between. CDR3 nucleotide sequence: TGCGCCAGCAGCTTGGTCTCGGGGTATTATCAGCCCCAGCATTTT. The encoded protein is CASSLVSGYYQPQHF.

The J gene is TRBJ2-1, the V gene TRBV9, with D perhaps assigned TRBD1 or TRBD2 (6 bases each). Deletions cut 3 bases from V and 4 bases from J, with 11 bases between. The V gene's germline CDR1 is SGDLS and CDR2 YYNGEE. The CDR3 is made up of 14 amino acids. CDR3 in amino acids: CASSGGATYNEQFF. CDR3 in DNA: TGTGCCAGCAGCGGGGGGGCAACATACAATGAGCAGTTCTTC. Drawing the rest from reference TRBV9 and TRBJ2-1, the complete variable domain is DSGVTQTPKHLITATGQRVTLRCSPRSGDLSVYWYQQSLDQGLQFLIQYYNGEERAKGNILERFSAQQFPDLHSELNLSSLELGDSALYFCASSGGATYNEQFFGPGTRLTVL.

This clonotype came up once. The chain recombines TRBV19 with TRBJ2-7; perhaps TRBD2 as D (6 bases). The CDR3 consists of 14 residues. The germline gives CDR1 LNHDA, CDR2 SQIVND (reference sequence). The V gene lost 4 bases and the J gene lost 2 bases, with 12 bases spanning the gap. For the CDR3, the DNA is TGTGCCAGTAGTACACCGGGACTGGCCTACGAGCAGTACTTC. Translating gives CASSTPGLAYEQYF. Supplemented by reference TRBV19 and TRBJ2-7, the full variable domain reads DGGITQSPKYLFRKEGQNVTLSCEQNLNHDAMYWYRQDPGQGLRLIYYSQIVNDFQKGDIAEGYSVSREKKESFPLTVTSAQKNPTAFYLCASSTPGLAYEQYFGPGTRLTVT.

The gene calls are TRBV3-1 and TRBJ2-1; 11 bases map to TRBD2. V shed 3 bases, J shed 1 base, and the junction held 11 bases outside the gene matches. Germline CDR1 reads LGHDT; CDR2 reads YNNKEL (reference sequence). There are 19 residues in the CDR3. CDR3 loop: CASSHSPSGGSGSYNEQFF. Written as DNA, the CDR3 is TGTGCCAGCAGCCACTCCCCTAGCGGGGGGTCGGGGTCCTACAATGAGCAGTTCTTC.

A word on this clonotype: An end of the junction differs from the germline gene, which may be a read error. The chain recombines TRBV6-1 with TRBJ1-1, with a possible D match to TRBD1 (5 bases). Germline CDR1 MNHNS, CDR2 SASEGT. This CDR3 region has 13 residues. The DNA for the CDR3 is TGTGCCAGCATCAGGGTCCGTGACACTGAAACTTTCTTT. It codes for CASIRVRDTETFF.

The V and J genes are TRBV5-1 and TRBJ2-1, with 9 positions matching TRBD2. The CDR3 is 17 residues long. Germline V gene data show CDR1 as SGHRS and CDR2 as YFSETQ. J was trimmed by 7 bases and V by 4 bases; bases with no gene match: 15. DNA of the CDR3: TGCGCCAGCAGCAGTCTTAGCGGGAGCCCGGGGGGGAATGAGCAGTTCTTC. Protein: CASSSLSGSPGGNEQFF. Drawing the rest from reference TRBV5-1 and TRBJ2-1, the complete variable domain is KAGVTQTPRYLIKTRGQQVTLSCSPISGHRSVSWYQQTPGQGLQFLFEYFSETQRNKGNFPGRFSGRQFSNSRSEMNVSTLELGDSALYLCASSSLSGSPGGNEQFFGPGTRLTVL.

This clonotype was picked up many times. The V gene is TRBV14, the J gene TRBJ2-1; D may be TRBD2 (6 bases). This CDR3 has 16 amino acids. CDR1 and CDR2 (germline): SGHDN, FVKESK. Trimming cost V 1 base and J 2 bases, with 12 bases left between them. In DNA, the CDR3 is TGTGCCAGCAGCCAAGGCCCGGGACTGGCCTACAATGAGCAGTTCTTC. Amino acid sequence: CASSQGPGLAYNEQFF. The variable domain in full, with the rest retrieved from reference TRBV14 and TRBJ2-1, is EAGVTQFPSHSVIEKGQTVTLRCDPISGHDNLYWYRRVMGKEIKFLLHFVKESKQDESGMPNNRFLAERTGGTYSTLKVQPAELEDSGVYFCASSQGPGLAYNEQFFGPGTRLTVL.

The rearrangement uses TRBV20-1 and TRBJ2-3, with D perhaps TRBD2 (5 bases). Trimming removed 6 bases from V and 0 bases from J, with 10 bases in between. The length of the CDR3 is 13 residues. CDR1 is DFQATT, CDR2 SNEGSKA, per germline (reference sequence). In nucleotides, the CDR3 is TGCAGTGCCCCCCGGAGGAGCACAGATACGCAGTATTTT. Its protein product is CSAPRRSTDTQYF.

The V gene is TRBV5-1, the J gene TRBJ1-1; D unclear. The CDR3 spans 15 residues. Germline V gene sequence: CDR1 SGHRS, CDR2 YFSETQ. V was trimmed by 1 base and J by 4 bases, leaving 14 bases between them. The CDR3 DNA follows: TGCGCCAGCAGCTTGCCAAGGCCCGTATCCACTGAAGCTTTCTTT. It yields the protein CASSLPRPVSTEAFF. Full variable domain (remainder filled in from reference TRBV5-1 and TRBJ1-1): KAGVTQTPRYLIKTRGQQVTLSCSPISGHRSVSWYQQTPGQGLQFLFEYFSETQRNKGNFPGRFSGRQFSNSRSEMNVSTLELGDSALYLCASSLPRPVSTEAFFGQGTRLTVV.

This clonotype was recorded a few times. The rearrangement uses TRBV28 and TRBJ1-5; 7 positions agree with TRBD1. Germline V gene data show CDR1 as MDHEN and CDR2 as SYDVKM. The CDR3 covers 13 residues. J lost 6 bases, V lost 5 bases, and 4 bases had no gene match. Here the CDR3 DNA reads TGTGCCAGCAGTCCGGGACAGTTTCAGCCCCAGCATTTT. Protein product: CASSPGQFQPQHF.

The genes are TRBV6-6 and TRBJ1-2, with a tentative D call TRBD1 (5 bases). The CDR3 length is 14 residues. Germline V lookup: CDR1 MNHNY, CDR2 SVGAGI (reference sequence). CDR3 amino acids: CVTLRDVGPNGYTF. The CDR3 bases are TGTGTGACTTTACGGGACGTAGGCCCCAATGGCTACACCTTC.

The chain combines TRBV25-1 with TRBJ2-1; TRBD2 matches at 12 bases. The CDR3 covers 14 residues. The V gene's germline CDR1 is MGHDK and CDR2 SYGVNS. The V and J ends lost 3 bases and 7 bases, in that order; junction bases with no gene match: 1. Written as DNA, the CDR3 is TGTGCCAGCAGTGAGACTAGCGGGAGAAATGAGCAGTTCTTC. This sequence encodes CASSETSGRNEQFF.

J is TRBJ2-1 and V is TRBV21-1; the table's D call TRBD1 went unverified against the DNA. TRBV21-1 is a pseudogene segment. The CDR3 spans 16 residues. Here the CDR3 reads CASSKEGGQTYNEQFF. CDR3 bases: TGTGCCAGCAGCAAAGAGGGGGGGCAAACCTACAATGAGCAGTTCTTC.

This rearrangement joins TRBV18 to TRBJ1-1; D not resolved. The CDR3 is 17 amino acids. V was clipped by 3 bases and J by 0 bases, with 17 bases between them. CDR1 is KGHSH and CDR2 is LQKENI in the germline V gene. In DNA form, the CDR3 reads TGTGCCAGCTCACCTACCCAAAGTGGGTCGATGAACACTGAAGCTTTCTTT. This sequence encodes CASSPTQSGSMNTEAFF.

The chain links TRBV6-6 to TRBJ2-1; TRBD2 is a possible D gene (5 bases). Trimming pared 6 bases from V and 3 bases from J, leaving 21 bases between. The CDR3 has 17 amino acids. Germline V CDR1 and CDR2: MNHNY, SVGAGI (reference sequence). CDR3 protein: CASRTIEGRGIYNEQFF. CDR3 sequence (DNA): TGTGCCAGCAGAACGATTGAGGGTAGAGGTATCTACAATGAGCAGTTCTTC.

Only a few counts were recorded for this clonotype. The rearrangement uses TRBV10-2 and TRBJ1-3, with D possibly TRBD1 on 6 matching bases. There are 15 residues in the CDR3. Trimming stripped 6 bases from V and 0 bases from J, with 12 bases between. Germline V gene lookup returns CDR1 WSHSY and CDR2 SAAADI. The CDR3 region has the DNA TGCGCCAGCAGACCCGGGGGCAACTCTGGAAACACCATATATTTT. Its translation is CASRPGGNSGNTIYF.